These 26 T cell receptor beta chains were sequenced from one sample in a study of T cell responses to AZD1222 COVID-19 vaccine. The method was immunoSEQ multiplex PCR; TCRdb's version includes in-frame clones alone and lacks a portion of them. The sample gives approximately 110,000 clones, around 86% of which show up once; about 1.2% is in the top ten. The source material was peripheral blood, sampled on day 0 of AZD1222 vaccination. Source of these receptors: an adult in good health.

The rearrangement links TRBV6-4 to TRBJ1-4, with no clear D. V was pared by 4 bases and J by 5 bases, with 14 bases between. CDR1 is MRHNA and CDR2 is SNTAGT in the germline V gene. The CDR3 runs to 15 residues. CDR3 in DNA: TGTGCCAGCAGTGTAGTTGGGCAGCCCAATGAAAAACTGTTTTTT. It is translated as CASSVVGQPNEKLFF.

The CDR3 nucleotides are TGTGCCAGCAGCGTAATCTCAGAGCAGTACTTC. Protein sequence: CASSVISEQYF. J is TRBJ2-7 and V is TRBV11-2; D ambiguous. The CDR3 has 11 residues. The V end lost 5 bases, the J end lost 7 bases, and 9 bases lay between the germline ends. Germline assignment: CDR1 SGHAT and CDR2 FQNNGV.

The chain couples TRBV5-1 to TRBJ2-3; 7 positions agree with TRBD1. The J segment lost 2 bases and the V segment lost 6 bases, leaving 6 bases of the junction unmatched. The CDR3 contains 14 residues. Germline V gene data show CDR1 as SGHRS and CDR2 as YFSETQ. CDR3 protein: CASNRGSTTDTQYF. The CDR3 nucleotides read TGCGCCAGCAACAGGGGCTCGACCACAGATACGCAGTATTTT.

The chain joins TRBV7-2 to TRBJ1-2; TRBD1 agrees at 7 bases. Losses at the gene ends were 7 bases for V and 0 bases for J; bases not matched to a gene: 5. Germline CDR1 is SGHTA and CDR2 is FQGNSA. The CDR3 is 14 residues long. CDR3 DNA sequence: TGTGCCAGCACCGTTGGGACAGCTAACTATGGCTACACCTTC. Translated, it gives CASTVGTANYGYTF.

The CDR3 DNA is TGTGCCAGTAGTATGCGTTGGAGCGGGGGCTTCCAAGAGACCCAGTACTTC. Translated, it gives CASSMRWSGGFQETQYF. The chain carries TRBV19 and TRBJ2-5; 8 nucleotides align to TRBD2. Germline V gene lookup returns CDR1 LNHDA and CDR2 SQIVND (reference sequence). The junction had 10 bases not matched to a gene; V was cut back by 3 bases and J by 1 base. The CDR3 runs to 17 residues. Using reference TRBV19 and TRBJ2-5 for the parts outside the CDR3, the full variable domain is DGGITQSPKYLFRKEGQNVTLSCEQNLNHDAMYWYRQDPGQGLRLIYYSQIVNDFQKGDIAEGYSVSREKKESFPLTVTSAQKNPTAFYLCASSMRWSGGFQETQYFGPGTRLLVL.

This clone was seen a single time. The chain combines TRBV11-1 with TRBJ1-3; 10 positions agree with TRBD1. CDR3 length equals 17 residues. V trimming: 0 bases; J trimming: 0 bases; junction bases outside the gene matches: 2. Germline lookup yields CDR1 SGHAT and CDR2 FQDESV (reference sequence). The CDR3 sequence is CASSLAGTGDSGNTIYF. The CDR3 bases are TGTGCCAGCAGCTTAGCTGGGACAGGGGACTCTGGAAACACCATATATTTT.

The sample holds one count of this clone. The V and J genes are TRBV5-5 and TRBJ2-7; D not resolved. V was trimmed by 0 bases and J by 2 bases, leaving 6 bases between them. CDR1 is SGHKS, CDR2 YYEKEE, per germline (reference sequence). CDR3 size: 13 residues. CDR3 amino acids: CASSLAFPYEQYF. The CDR3 bases are TGTGCCAGCAGCTTGGCCTTCCCCTACGAGCAGTACTTC.

This chain links TRBV4-2 with TRBJ1-2; 7 nucleotides line up with TRBD1. V lost 1 base and J lost 5; bases outside the gene matches: 13. CDR1 and CDR2 from the germline V gene are LGHNA and YNFKEQ. The CDR3 is made up of 17 amino acids. DNA for the CDR3: TGTGCCAGCAGCCAAGGGCCCCTCGGACAGGAGGGATATGGCTACACCTTC. It translates to CASSQGPLGQEGYGYTF.

This clone was counted a single time. The rearrangement joins TRBV7-2 to TRBJ1-3, with D possibly being TRBD1 (6 bases). The CDR3 contains 14 residues. Trimming left V 7 bases short and J 4 bases short, with 14 bases between. Germline CDR1 SGHTA, CDR2 FQGNSA. This chain's CDR3 is CASTRGGEGNTIYF. The CDR3 DNA reads TGTGCCAGCACCCGCGGGGGCGAGGGAAACACCATATATTTT. The variable domain in full, completed from reference TRBV7-2 and TRBJ1-3, reads GAGVSQSPSNKVTEKGKDVELRCDPISGHTALYWYRQSLGQGLEFLIYFQGNSAPDKSGLPSDRFSAERTGGSVSTLTIQRTQQEDSAVYLCASTRGGEGNTIYFGEGSWLTVV.

This chain joins TRBV10-3 and TRBJ2-7, with D perhaps TRBD2 (7 bases). Germline CDR1 and CDR2: ENHRY and SYGVKD. The CDR3 is 17 amino acids. V lost 7 bases, J lost 0 bases, and 22 bases lay in between. CDR3 DNA sequence: TGTGCCATCAATTCCGGGACATTCGAGCGGGGCTCCTACGAGCAGTACTTC. It translates to CAINSGTFERGSYEQYF.

The CDR3 is CASSPTPDHGYTF. In nucleotides, the CDR3 is TGTGCCAGCAGCCCTACCCCGGACCATGGCTACACCTTC. The rearrangement links TRBV4-2 to TRBJ1-2; D gene ambiguous. Germline CDR1 is LGHNA and CDR2 is YNFKEQ. V was pared by 4 bases and J by 6 bases, with 12 bases between. The CDR3 extends over 13 amino acids.

The sample holds one count of this clone. This sequence joins TRBV4-3 and TRBJ1-1; D is possibly TRBD1 (6 bases). Germline V gene lookup returns CDR1 LGHNA and CDR2 YSLEER. The CDR3 covers 16 residues. Trimming shortened V by 0 bases and J by 8 bases, and 19 bases separated the two germline ends. The CDR3 DNA is TGCGCCAGCAGCCAAGATCTGGGCCTGGACAGAGTAGAAGCTTTCTTT. Residues: CASSQDLGLDRVEAFF.

The chain has TRBV9 and TRBJ2-7, with D perhaps TRBD2 (6 bases). This CDR3 is built from 16 residues. V lost 0 bases and J 0 bases, leaving 13 bases between the germline ends. Germline loops: CDR1 SGDLS, CDR2 YYNGEE. CDR3 sequence: CASSVGLGGFSYEQYF. Written as DNA, the CDR3 is TGTGCCAGCAGCGTAGGACTCGGGGGTTTCTCCTACGAGCAGTACTTC.

The rearrangement joins TRBV4-1 to TRBJ1-2; possibly TRBD1 for D (5 bases). V lost 1 base to trimming and J lost 4 bases, with 13 bases between them. The CDR3 is made up of 15 amino acids. Looked up from germline, CDR1 is MGHRA and CDR2 is YSYEKL. The DNA of the CDR3 is TGCGCCAGCAGCCAAGGCAGGGTCTCCACCTATGGCTACACCTTC. This encodes CASSQGRVSTYGYTF.

The chain is built from TRBV6-6 and TRBJ1-3, with D hard to call. The CDR3 is 13 residues long. Germline V lookup: CDR1 MNHNY, CDR2 SVGAGI (reference sequence). The germline V and J ends were trimmed by 4 bases and 0 bases, with 4 bases remaining between them. CDR3 DNA sequence: TGTGCCAGCAGTTTAAGCTCTGGAAACACCATATATTTT. As protein: CASSLSSGNTIYF.

V is TRBV6-4 and J is TRBJ1-1; maybe TRBD1 (5 bases). V was pared by 6 bases and J by 3 bases, with 11 bases between. The CDR3 is 13 amino acids. CDR1 is MRHNA and CDR2 is SNTAGT in the germline V gene. This CDR3 reads CASSRQLDTEAFF. In DNA, the CDR3 is TGTGCCAGCAGCCGACAGTTGGACACTGAAGCTTTCTTT.

The chain employs TRBV6-5 and TRBJ1-4; maybe TRBD1 (5 bases). Trimming shortened V by 7 bases and J by 6 bases, and 18 bases separated the two germline ends. The CDR3 totals 15 residues. Germline-derived CDR1 and CDR2 are MNHEY and SVGAGI. The CDR3 is CASKDSGRHDEKLFF. The CDR3 DNA reads TGTGCCAGCAAGGATTCAGGGAGGCATGATGAAAAACTGTTTTTT.

V usage is TRBV3-1 (or the pseudogene TRBV3-2) and J usage is TRBJ1-1; D gene ambiguous. V lost 0 bases and J lost 1, with 9 bases in between. Germline V lookup: CDR1 LGHDT, CDR2 YNNKEL (reference sequence). This CDR3 region has 15 residues. The CDR3 sequence: CASSQDEGWNTEAFF. CDR3 nucleotides: TGTGCCAGCAGCCAAGATGAGGGTTGGAACACTGAAGCTTTCTTT.

The V call is TRBV20-1, the J call TRBJ2-1; 7 bases align to TRBD2. This CDR3 comprises 11 residues. V shed 7 bases, J shed 10 bases, and the junction held 7 bases outside the gene matches. Germline V gene data show CDR1 as DFQATT and CDR2 as SNEGSKA (reference sequence). The CDR3 DNA sequence: TGCAGTGGAACGGGGGGAGGGGAGCAGTTCTTC. Translating gives CSGTGGGEQFF.

The chain joins TRBV19 to TRBJ1-6, with D unclear. This CDR3 spans 14 amino acids. V lost 8 bases and J 5 bases, leaving 13 bases between the germline ends. The germline gives CDR1 LNHDA, CDR2 SQIVND (reference sequence). CDR3 amino acids: CASGSGGHNSPLHF. The CDR3 DNA sequence: TGTGCCAGTGGCAGTGGAGGACATAATTCACCCCTCCACTTT.

Comments on this clone: Relative to the germline gene, one junction end is altered; a read error may explain this. This chain joins TRBV27 and TRBJ2-1; D is unclear. The CDR3 length is 11 residues. The germline gives CDR1 MNHEY, CDR2 SMNVEV (reference sequence). CDR3 protein: CASRLYGEQFF. CDR3 nucleotides: TGTGCCAGCCGTTTGTACGGAGAGCAGTTCTTC.

The chain employs TRBV19 and TRBJ1-1, with D unclear. The CDR3 runs 13 residues. Germline CDR1 LNHDA, CDR2 SQIVND (reference sequence). Trimming stripped 2 bases from V and 4 bases from J, with 8 bases between. This chain's CDR3 is CASSISRVTEAFF. The CDR3 coding sequence is TGTGCCAGTAGTATAAGTCGCGTCACTGAAGCTTTCTTT. Based on the CDR3 plus reference TRBV19 and TRBJ1-1, the full variable domain is DGGITQSPKYLFRKEGQNVTLSCEQNLNHDAMYWYRQDPGQGLRLIYYSQIVNDFQKGDIAEGYSVSREKKESFPLTVTSAQKNPTAFYLCASSISRVTEAFFGQGTRLTVV.

This clone was seen only once. V gene TRBV11-2 combines with J gene TRBJ1-1; no clear D. Germline V lookup: CDR1 SGHAT, CDR2 FQNNGV. CDR3 length: 15 residues. V shed 5 bases and J shed 4 bases, with 17 bases lying between them. CDR3 coding DNA: TGTGCCAGCAGCCCGCCCAGGTTGCTAGGCACTGAAGCTTTCTTT. Translated: CASSPPRLLGTEAFF.

The chain recombines TRBV2 with TRBJ1-5, with 7 positions matching TRBD1. Trimming at V came to 6 bases and at J to 7 bases, leaving 12 bases not matched to a gene. The CDR3 runs to 15 residues. Germline V CDR1 and CDR2: SNHLY, FYNNEI. CDR3 bases: TGTGCCAGCAGAGACCTAGGGGGCGGGGAGCAGCCCCAGCATTTT. This gives the protein CASRDLGGGEQPQHF.

The chain uses TRBV4-3 and TRBJ2-5, with D perhaps matching TRBD2 (7 bases). The CDR3 is 16 amino acids. V lost 2 bases to trimming and J lost 4 bases, with 17 bases between them. Germline-derived CDR1 and CDR2 are LGHNA and YSLEER. The CDR3 coding sequence is TGCGCCAGCAGCCAACTTGGGGGCCGCGGGGGAGAGACCCAGTACTTC. As protein: CASSQLGGRGGETQYF.

J is TRBJ1-6 and V is TRBV12-3 or TRBV12-4, with D hard to call. The CDR3 is 13 residues long. V lost 6 bases and J lost 0, with 3 bases in between. The CDR3 region is CASRYSYNSPLHF. In DNA form, the CDR3 reads TGTGCCAGCAGGTACTCCTATAATTCACCCCTCCACTTT.